This T cell receptor (beta chain) was obtained from a study of regulatory T cells in long-lasting Graves disease. On the study more broadly: Positive TSH receptor antibodies alongside over 5 years of antithyroid drugs were what marked Graves' disease as persistent. Findings and caveats of the study: Persistent Graves' patients showed a TCR diversity that was lower than that of newly diagnosed ones. Possibly, too few samples lowered accuracy.

To note about this clonotype: The antigen remains undetermined.

Noted time point: persistent/refractory GD, antithyroid drugs over 5 years with positive TRAb. The TCR library was prepared using RNA isolated from PBMCs. Combining iRepertoire HTBI primers with Arm-PCR of CDR3 regions, the authors built TCR beta libraries. TCRdb fed the multiplex PCR reads into MiXCR, producing one record per CDR3 protein. The table shows more than 300,000 distinct CDR3 sequences, with 20% to 25% occurring only once. V gave up 6 bases and J gave up 2 bases; unmatched junction bases: 5. Germline loops: CDR1 SGHRS, CDR2 YFSETQ. This CDR3 is built from 15 residues. This TCR was sampled from a middle-aged woman with Graves disease. Sequencing used peripheral blood mononuclear cells (PBMCs), obtained when the disease was refractory, from a patient treated with antithyroid drugs. The chain links TRBV5-1 to TRBJ2-2, with TRBD2 identical over 9 bases. The CDR3 DNA reads as TGCGCCAGCAAAGAGACTAGCGGTAACACCGGGGAGCTGTTTTTT. Translated: CASKETSGNTGELFF.